A selection of T cell receptor beta chains follows, all from one sample in a study of identical twins. MiXCR, run by TCRdb on the 5' RACE reads, gives a single entry per CDR3 protein. Of over 600,000 distinct CDR3 sequences in the sample, about 20% were seen once. The same data also went into a second study, on T cells expressing NK-cell markers.

Input material: PBMCs. The receptors were gathered from a woman younger than 30 in good health. The CDR3 runs from the conserved cysteine through the conserved F or W. The D gene is left open where the match is weak. Some rows have no size entry. The others give once, few or many, or a class for an expanded clone.

J | D | V | size | CDR3 | DNA
TRBJ1-1 | NA | TRBV20-1 | few | CSAGGLITEAFF | TGCAGTGCGGGGGGCTTGATCACTGAAGCTTTCTTT
TRBJ1-2 | TRBD1 | TRBV12-3/TRBV12-4 | many | CASSSTTGFNYGYTF | TGTGCCAGCAGTTCAACGACAGGGTTTAACTATGGCTACACCTTC
TRBJ1-1 | NA | TRBV27 | NA | CASGIGLNTEAFF | TGTGCCAGCGGCATAGGGTTGAACACTGAAGCTTTCTTT
TRBJ2-3 | NA | TRBV6-1 | NA | CASRPRTSTDTQYF | TGTGCCAGCAGACCCCGGACTAGCACAGATACGCAGTATTTT
TRBJ2-5 | NA | TRBV7-2 | NA | CASSFSGRRETQYF | TGTGCCAGCAGCTTCTCCGGCCGGAGGGAGACCCAGTACTTC
TRBJ2-1 | NA | TRBV20-1 | few | CSAASLTGNEQFF | TGCAGTGCCGCCTCCTTGACAGGCAATGAGCAGTTCTTC
TRBJ2-3 | TRBD1 | TRBV6-5 | NA | CASSYTGQGADTQYF | TGTGCCAGCAGTTACACAGGACAGGGGGCAGATACGCAGTATTTT
TRBJ2-7 | TRBD1 | TRBV10-3 | few | CAISGGAGTGSGEQYF | TGTGCCATCAGTGGGGGAGCCGGGACAGGGTCGGGCGAGCAGTACTTC
TRBJ1-3 | NA | TRBV20-1 | NA | CSASDRSSGNTIYF | TGCAGTGCTAGTGACCGGAGCTCTGGAAACACCATATATTTT
TRBJ1-1 | NA | TRBV20-1 | NA | CSARDRRQNTEAFF | TGCAGTGCTAGAGATCGCAGACAGAACACTGAAGCTTTCTTT
TRBJ1-5 | NA | TRBV21-1 | NA | CASSIQRGSNQPQHF | TGTGCCAGCAGCATCCAGAGGGGGAGCAATCAGCCCCAGCATTTT
TRBJ2-1 | NA | TRBV6-2/TRBV6-3 | NA | CASRGSRGNEQFF | TGTGCCAGCAGGGGGAGTAGGGGCAATGAGCAGTTCTTC
TRBJ1-6 | NA | TRBV6-2/TRBV6-3 | few | CASRPQGDNSPLHF | TGTGCCAGCAGGCCCCAGGGAGATAATTCACCCCTCCACTTT
TRBJ1-1 | NA | TRBV20-1 | NA | CSAPRQGATEAFF | TGCAGTGCTCCCCGCCAGGGTGCGACTGAAGCTTTCTTT
TRBJ2-1 | TRBD2 | TRBV20-1 | few | CSARGPGGNNEQFF | TGCAGTGCTAGAGGCCCGGGAGGGAACAATGAGCAGTTCTTC
TRBJ2-7 | TRBD1 | TRBV5-1 | few | CASSLDRAGSYEQYF | TGCGCCAGCAGCCTGGACAGGGCGGGGTCCTACGAGCAGTACTTC
TRBJ2-5 | TRBD1 | TRBV20-1 | many | CSARPPMAGGQETQYF | TGCAGTGCAAGACCCCCCATGGCAGGGGGCCAAGAGACCCAGTACTTC
TRBJ2-7 | NA | TRBV12-3/TRBV12-4 | few | CASSFGGGGSYEQYF | TGTGCCAGCAGTTTTGGGGGAGGGGGCTCCTACGAGCAGTACTTC
TRBJ2-3 | NA | TRBV25-1 | NA | CASSVAIPDTQYF | TGTGCCAGCAGTGTTGCTATTCCAGATACGCAGTATTTT
TRBJ1-4 | NA | TRBV2 | few | CATLTGTGNEKLFF | TGTGCCACTCTAACAGGGACGGGAAATGAAAAACTGTTTTTT
TRBJ2-5 | NA | TRBV15 | few | CATSNPRVRQETQYF | TGTGCCACCAGCAACCCCAGGGTGAGACAAGAGACCCAGTACTTC
TRBJ1-2 | NA | TRBV7-9 | NA | CASSLVQYGYTF | TGTGCCAGCAGCTTAGTCCAGTATGGCTACACCTTC
TRBJ1-1 | NA | TRBV5-1 | NA | CASSIADTEAFF | TGCGCCAGCAGTATCGCGGACACTGAAGCTTTCTTT
TRBJ2-3 | NA | TRBV5-1 | NA | CASSSVAEDTQYF | TGCGCCAGCAGCTCCGTAGCGGAAGATACGCAGTATTTT
TRBJ2-7 | NA | TRBV20-1 | many | CSARDVGLSYEQYF | TGCAGTGCTAGAGATGTCGGATTGTCCTACGAGCAGTACTTC
TRBJ2-3 | NA | TRBV5-6 | few | CASSSILWPDTQYF | TGTGCCAGCAGCTCGATCCTCTGGCCAGATACGCAGTATTTT
TRBJ2-1 | NA | TRBV9 | few | CASPGLSGAGEQFF | TGTGCCAGTCCCGGACTGAGTGGGGCGGGTGAGCAGTTCTTC
TRBJ2-2 | NA | TRBV5-1 | few | CASRTGGGTGELFF | TGCGCCAGCAGAACAGGAGGAGGGACCGGGGAGCTGTTTTTT
TRBJ2-7 | NA | TRBV15 | few | CATSRGGLFYEQYF | TGTGCCACCAGCAGAGGTGGACTTTTCTACGAGCAGTACTTC
TRBJ1-2 | NA | TRBV12-3/TRBV12-4 | NA | CASSLWGSEGYTF | TGTGCCAGCAGTTTATGGGGGAGTGAGGGCTACACCTTC
TRBJ2-7 | NA | TRBV28 | NA | CASRYSTAKVEQYF | TGTGCCAGCAGATACTCGACAGCAAAGGTCGAGCAGTACTTC
TRBJ2-3 | TRBD2 | TRBV20-1 | NA | CSATGSSGAFSTDTQYF | TGCAGTGCTACGGGGAGTAGCGGGGCCTTTAGCACAGATACGCAGTATTTT
TRBJ2-1 | TRBD2 | TRBV7-2 | few | CASSLGAGLYNEQFF | TGTGCCAGCAGCTTAGGGGCGGGACTATACAATGAGCAGTTCTTC
TRBJ2-7 | NA | TRBV5-1 | NA | CASSLVDSSYEQYF | TGCGCCAGCAGCTTAGTGGACAGCTCCTACGAGCAGTACTTC
TRBJ1-1 | TRBD1 | TRBV10-3 | few | CAISQGDGAFF | TGTGCCATCAGCCAGGGGGATGGAGCTTTCTTT
TRBJ1-1 | NA | TRBV6-2/TRBV6-3 | NA | CAIQGYSEAFF | TGTGCCATCCAGGGGTACAGTGAAGCTTTCTTT
TRBJ2-6 | NA | TRBV2 | NA | CASSRDTNSGANVLTF | TGTGCCAGCAGCCGGGACACCAACTCTGGGGCCAACGTCCTGACTTTC
TRBJ2-3 | NA | TRBV20-1 | NA | CSARDRPGARTDTQYF | TGCAGTGCTAGAGATCGTCCGGGCGCTCGCACAGATACGCAGTATTTT
TRBJ2-2 | TRBD1 | TRBV7-9 | NA | CASSSGTGVNTGELFF | TGTGCCAGCAGCTCGGGGACAGGGGTTAACACCGGGGAGCTGTTTTTT
TRBJ2-1 | TRBD2 | TRBV6-1 | NA | CASSSLAGGNEQFF | TGTGCCAGCAGCTCCCTAGCGGGGGGGAATGAGCAGTTCTTC
TRBJ2-3 | NA | TRBV5-1 | few | CASSLASGVPSDTQYF | TGCGCCAGCAGCTTGGCATCCGGGGTGCCTTCAGATACGCAGTATTTT
TRBJ2-3 | TRBD1 | TRBV20-1 | NA | CSGIGTARTDTQYF | TGCAGTGGTATCGGGACAGCCCGCACAGATACGCAGTATTTT
TRBJ2-6 | NA | TRBV7-9 | NA | CASSAGGHGANVLTF | TGTGCCAGCAGCGCAGGGGGGCACGGGGCCAACGTCCTGACTTTC
TRBJ1-2 | NA | TRBV7-2 | few | CASSLAPARGYTF | TGTGCCAGCAGCTTAGCGCCGGCGAGAGGCTACACCTTC
TRBJ1-2 | TRBD1 | TRBV27 | few | CASSGQGRYGYTF | TGTGCCAGCAGTGGACAGGGTCGCTATGGCTACACCTTC
TRBJ2-7 | TRBD1 | TRBV29-1 | few | CSVRWTGDHEQYF | TGCAGCGTTAGGTGGACAGGGGACCACGAGCAGTACTTC
TRBJ1-4 | NA | TRBV27 | many | CASSSRRPNEKLFF | TGTGCCAGCAGTTCCAGAAGACCTAATGAAAAACTGTTTTTT
TRBJ1-5 | TRBD1 | TRBV7-9 | many | CASSPGQGRQPQHF | TGTGCCAGCAGCCCCGGACAGGGTAGGCAGCCCCAGCATTTT
TRBJ2-2 | NA | TRBV19 | many | CASSILETGELFF | TGTGCCAGTAGTATTCTGGAAACCGGGGAGCTGTTTTTT
TRBJ2-7 | NA | TRBV5-5 | NA | CASSPGRIVYEQYF | TGTGCCAGCAGCCCGGGCCGTATTGTTTACGAGCAGTACTTC
TRBJ2-1 | TRBD2 | TRBV27 | few | CASSGGVGEQFF | TGTGCCAGCAGTGGGGGGGTAGGTGAGCAGTTCTTC
TRBJ2-7 | TRBD1 | TRBV20-1 | NA | CSAGGGTGAYEQYF | TGCAGTGCTGGGGGGGGGACAGGGGCCTACGAGCAGTACTTC